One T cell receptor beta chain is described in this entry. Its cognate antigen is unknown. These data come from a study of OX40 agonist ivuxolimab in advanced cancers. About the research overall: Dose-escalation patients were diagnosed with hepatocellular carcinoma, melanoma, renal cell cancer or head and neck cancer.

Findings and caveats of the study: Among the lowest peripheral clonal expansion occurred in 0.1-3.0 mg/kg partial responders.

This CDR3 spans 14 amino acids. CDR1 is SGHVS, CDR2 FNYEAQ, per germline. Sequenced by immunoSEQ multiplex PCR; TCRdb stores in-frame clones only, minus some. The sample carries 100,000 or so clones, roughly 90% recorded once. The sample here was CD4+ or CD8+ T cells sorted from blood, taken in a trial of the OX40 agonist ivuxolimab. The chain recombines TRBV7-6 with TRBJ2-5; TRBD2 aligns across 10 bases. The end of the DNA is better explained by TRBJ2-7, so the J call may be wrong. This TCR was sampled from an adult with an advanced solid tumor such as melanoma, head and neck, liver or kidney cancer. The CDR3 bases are TGTGCCAGCAGCCCCGAAGCGGGAGGGTACGAGCAGTACTTC. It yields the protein CASSPEAGGYEQYF.